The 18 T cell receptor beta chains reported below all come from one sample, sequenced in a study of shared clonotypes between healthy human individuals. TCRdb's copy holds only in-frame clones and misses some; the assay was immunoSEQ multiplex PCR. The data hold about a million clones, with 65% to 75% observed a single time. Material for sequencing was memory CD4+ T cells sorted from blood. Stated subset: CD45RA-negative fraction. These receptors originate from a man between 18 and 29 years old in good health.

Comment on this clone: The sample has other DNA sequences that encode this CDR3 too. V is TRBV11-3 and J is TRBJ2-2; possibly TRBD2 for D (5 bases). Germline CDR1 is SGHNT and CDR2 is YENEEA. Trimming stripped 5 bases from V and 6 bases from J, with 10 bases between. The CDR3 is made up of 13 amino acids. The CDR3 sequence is CASSLDGAGELFF. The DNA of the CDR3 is TGTGCCAGCAGCCTCGACGGGGCCGGGGAGCTGTTTTTT.

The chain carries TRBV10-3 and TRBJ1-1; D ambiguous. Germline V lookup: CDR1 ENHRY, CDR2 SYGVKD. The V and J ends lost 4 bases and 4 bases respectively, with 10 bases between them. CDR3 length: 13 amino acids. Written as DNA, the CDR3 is TGTGCCATCAGTGGAGCGGGGAGCACTGAAGCTTTCTTT. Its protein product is CAISGAGSTEAFF.

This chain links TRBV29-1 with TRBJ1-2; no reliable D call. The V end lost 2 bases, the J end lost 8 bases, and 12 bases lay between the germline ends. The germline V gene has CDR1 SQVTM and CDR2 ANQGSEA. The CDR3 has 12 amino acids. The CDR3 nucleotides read TGCAGCGTTGAAACGGCGAAGGCCGGCTACACCTTC. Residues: CSVETAKAGYTF.

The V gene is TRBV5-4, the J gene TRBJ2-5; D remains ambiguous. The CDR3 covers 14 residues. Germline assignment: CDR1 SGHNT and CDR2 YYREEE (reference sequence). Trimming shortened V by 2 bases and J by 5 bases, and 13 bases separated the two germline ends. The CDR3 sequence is CASSFRAPPETQYF. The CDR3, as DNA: TGTGCCAGCAGCTTTCGGGCTCCACCGGAGACCCAGTACTTC. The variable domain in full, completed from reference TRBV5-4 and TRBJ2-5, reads ETGVTQSPTHLIKTRGQQVTLRCSSQSGHNTVSWYQQALGQGPQFIFQYYREEENGRGNFPPRFSGLQFPNYSSELNVNALELDDSALYLCASSFRAPPETQYFGPGTRLLVL.

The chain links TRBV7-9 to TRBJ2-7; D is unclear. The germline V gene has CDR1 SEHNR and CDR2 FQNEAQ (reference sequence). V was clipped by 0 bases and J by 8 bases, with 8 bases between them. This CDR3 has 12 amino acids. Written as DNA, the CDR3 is TGTGCCAGCAGCTTAGCGTGGAGCCAGCAGTACTTC. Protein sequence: CASSLAWSQQYF.

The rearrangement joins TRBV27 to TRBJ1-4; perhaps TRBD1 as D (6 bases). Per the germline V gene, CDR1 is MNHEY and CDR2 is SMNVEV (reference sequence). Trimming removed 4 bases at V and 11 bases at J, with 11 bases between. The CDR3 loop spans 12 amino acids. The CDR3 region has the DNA TGTGCCAGCAGTTCAAACAGGGCCAAACTGTTTTTT. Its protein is CASSSNRAKLFF.

As DNA, the CDR3 is TGTGCCAGCAGCGCCCGGACGGGGAACTCCTACGAGCAGTACTTC. Encoded protein: CASSARTGNSYEQYF. This rearrangement joins TRBV6-1 to TRBJ2-7; D is perhaps TRBD2 (5 bases). Germline V gene data show CDR1 as MNHNS and CDR2 as SASEGT. V gave up 6 bases and J gave up 0 bases, with 15 bases separating them. This CDR3 contains 15 residues.

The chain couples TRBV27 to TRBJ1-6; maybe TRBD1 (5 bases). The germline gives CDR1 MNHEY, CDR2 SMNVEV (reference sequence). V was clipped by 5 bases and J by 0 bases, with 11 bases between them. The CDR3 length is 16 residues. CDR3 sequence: CASSEKGSSYNSPLHF. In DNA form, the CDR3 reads TGTGCCAGCAGTGAAAAGGGGAGCTCCTATAATTCACCCCTCCACTTT.

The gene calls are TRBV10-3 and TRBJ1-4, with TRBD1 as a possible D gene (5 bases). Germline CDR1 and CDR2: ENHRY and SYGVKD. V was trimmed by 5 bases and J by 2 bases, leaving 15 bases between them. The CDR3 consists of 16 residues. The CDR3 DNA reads TGTGCCATCAGTTCCGGTACAAAGGGGACTAATGAAAAACTGTTTTTT. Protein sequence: CAISSGTKGTNEKLFF.

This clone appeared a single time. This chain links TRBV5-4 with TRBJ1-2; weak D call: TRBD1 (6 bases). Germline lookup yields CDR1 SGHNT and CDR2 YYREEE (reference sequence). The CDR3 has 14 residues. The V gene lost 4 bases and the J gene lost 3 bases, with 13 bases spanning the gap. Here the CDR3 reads CASSPGAAYYGYTF. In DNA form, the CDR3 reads TGTGCCAGCAGCCCGGGGGCGGCTTACTATGGCTACACCTTC.

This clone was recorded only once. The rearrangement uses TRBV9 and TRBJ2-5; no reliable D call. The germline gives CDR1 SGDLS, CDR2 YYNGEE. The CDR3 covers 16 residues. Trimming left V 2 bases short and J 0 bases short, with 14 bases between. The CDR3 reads CASSVRPGSYQETQYF. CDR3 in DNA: TGTGCCAGCAGCGTCCGCCCCGGTAGCTACCAAGAGACCCAGTACTTC. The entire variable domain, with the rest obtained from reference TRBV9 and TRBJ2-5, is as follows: DSGVTQTPKHLITATGQRVTLRCSPRSGDLSVYWYQQSLDQGLQFLIQYYNGEERAKGNILERFSAQQFPDLHSELNLSSLELGDSALYFCASSVRPGSYQETQYFGPGTRLLVL.

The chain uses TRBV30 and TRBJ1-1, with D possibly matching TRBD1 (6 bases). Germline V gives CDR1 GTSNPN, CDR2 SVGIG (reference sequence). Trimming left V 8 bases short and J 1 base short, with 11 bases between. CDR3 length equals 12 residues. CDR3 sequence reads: CASQQGNTEAFF. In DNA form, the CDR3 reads TGTGCCAGTCAACAGGGGAACACTGAAGCTTTCTTT.

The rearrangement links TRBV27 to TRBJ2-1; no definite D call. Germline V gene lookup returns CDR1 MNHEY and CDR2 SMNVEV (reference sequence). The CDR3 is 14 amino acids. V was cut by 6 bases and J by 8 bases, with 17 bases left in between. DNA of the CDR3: TGTGCCAGCAGCGAACGAAACGGCGGCTATGAGCAGTTCTTC. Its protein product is CASSERNGGYEQFF.

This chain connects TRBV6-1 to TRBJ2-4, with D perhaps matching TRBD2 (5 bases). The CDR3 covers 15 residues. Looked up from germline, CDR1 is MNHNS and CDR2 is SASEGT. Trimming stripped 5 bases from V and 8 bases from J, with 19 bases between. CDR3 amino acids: CASSTSGKVLDIQYF. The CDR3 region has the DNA TGTGCCAGCAGTACCTCCGGGAAAGTTCTAGACATTCAGTACTTC.

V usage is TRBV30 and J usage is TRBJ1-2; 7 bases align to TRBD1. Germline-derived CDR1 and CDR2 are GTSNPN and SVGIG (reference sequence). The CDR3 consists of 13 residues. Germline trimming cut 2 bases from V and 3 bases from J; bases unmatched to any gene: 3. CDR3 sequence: CAWSLRGDYGYTF. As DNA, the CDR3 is TGTGCCTGGAGTCTCAGGGGGGACTATGGCTACACCTTC.

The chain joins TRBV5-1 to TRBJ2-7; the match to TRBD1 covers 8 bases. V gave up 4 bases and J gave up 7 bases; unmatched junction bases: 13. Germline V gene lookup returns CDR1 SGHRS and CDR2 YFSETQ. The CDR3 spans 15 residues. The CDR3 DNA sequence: TGCGCCAGCAGCCCTACGACCCAGGGGGCGCAGGAGCAGTACTTC. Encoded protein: CASSPTTQGAQEQYF. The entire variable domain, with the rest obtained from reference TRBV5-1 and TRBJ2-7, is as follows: KAGVTQTPRYLIKTRGQQVTLSCSPISGHRSVSWYQQTPGQGLQFLFEYFSETQRNKGNFPGRFSGRQFSNSRSEMNVSTLELGDSALYLCASSPTTQGAQEQYFGPGTRLTVT.

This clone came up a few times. The CDR3 loop is CASSESGVQPQHF. CDR3 nucleotides: TGTGCCAGCAGTGAGTCAGGGGTCCAGCCCCAGCATTTT. The chain couples TRBV2 to TRBJ1-5; perhaps TRBD1 as D (6 bases). This CDR3 is built from 13 residues. The V and J ends lost 3 bases and 7 bases respectively, with 10 bases between them. Germline V gene data show CDR1 as SNHLY and CDR2 as FYNNEI. Combining the CDR3 with reference TRBV2 and TRBJ1-5 gives the whole variable domain EPEVTQTPSHQVTQMGQEVILRCVPISNHLYFYWYRQILGQKVEFLVSFYNNEISEKSEIFDDQFSVERPDGSNFTLKIRSTKLEDSAMYFCASSESGVQPQHFGDGTRLSIL.

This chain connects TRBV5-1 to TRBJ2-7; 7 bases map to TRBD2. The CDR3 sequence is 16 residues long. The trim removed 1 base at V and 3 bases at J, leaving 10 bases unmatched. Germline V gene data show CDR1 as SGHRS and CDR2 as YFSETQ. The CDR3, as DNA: TGCGCCAGCAGCTTGAGTGGGGAGCTAGCGGTCTACGAGCAGTACTTC. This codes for CASSLSGELAVYEQYF.